Reported below is one T cell receptor beta chain. What it binds is unknown. From germline, CDR1 is MNHEY and CDR2 SMNVEV (reference sequence). V lost 6 bases and J 0 bases, leaving 9 bases between the germline ends. The length of the CDR3 is 13 residues. This record belongs to a study of T cell repertoires in cytomegalovirus infection. Whole-study context: Public TCR beta signatures provided an indication of both CMV infection and a matching HLA type. General study findings and limits: Clonotype analysis showed dominance of the ex vivo response by HLA-C-restricted CMV-specific TCR beta clonotypes. Identification of carriers of CMV plus the relevant HLA was performed using cumulative public TCR beta family frequency.

Each CDR3 protein is one row after TCRdb ran MiXCR on the reads. Among under 350,000 distinct CDR3 sequences listed, more than 8% were seen once. The V and J genes are TRBV27 and TRBJ2-7; the D call may be TRBD1 or TRBD2 (5 bases each). This clonotype was obtained from a human donor in good health (CMV status not recorded). Some clones in this sample may be carry-over from other donors' samples. Sequences were obtained from PBMCs. The CDR3 DNA follows: TGTGCCAGCAGGGGGACGAACTCCTACGAGCAGTACTTC. Its protein is CASRGTNSYEQYF.